This record looks at one TCR beta chain sequence and its context. Its antigen is unknown. A single record per CDR3 protein comes from TCRdb applying MiXCR to the RT-PCR reads. This sample yields about 540,000 distinct CDR3 sequences, of which 20% to 25% are seen a single time; 2.5% to 3% belongs to the top ten. This entry belongs to a study of response to subunit inactivated influenza vaccine. Study-wide findings and caveats: Each seasonal flu vaccination may recruit only limited new T cells, authors suggested.

With 5 bases clipped from V and 3 bases from J, the junction kept 6 bases outside the gene matches. Germline CDR1 and CDR2: MNHNS and SASEGT. This CDR3 comprises 15 residues. Separately, the same data were catalogued under a study of T cells expressing NK-cell markers. That work adds: Scientists made TCR beta cDNA using 5'RACE template switching with UMIs. In about 6 donors, dominant NKG2C+ clonotypes were roughly 1.0-7.5% of CD8+ T cells. The study found these clonotypes also leading the CD3+CD56-NKG2C+ fraction in a few donors.

Material: CD4+ T cells sorted from PBMCs, obtained less than 13 days after vaccination. The V call is TRBV6-1, the J call TRBJ2-3, with 9 bases lining up with TRBD1. The sequence derives from a man aged 50 to 60 who received an inactivated influenza vaccine. The DNA for the CDR3 is TGTGCCAGCAGTCTCACCGGGACAGGGACAGATACGCAGTATTTT. Translation: CASSLTGTGTDTQYF.